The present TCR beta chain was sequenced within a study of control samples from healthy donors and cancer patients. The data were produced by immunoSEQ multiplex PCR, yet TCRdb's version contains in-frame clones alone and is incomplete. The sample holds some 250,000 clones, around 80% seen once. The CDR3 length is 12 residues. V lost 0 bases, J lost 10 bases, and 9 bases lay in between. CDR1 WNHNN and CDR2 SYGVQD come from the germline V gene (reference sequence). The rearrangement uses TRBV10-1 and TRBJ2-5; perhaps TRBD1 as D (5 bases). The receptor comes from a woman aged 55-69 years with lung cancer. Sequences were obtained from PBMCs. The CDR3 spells CASSESAGNQYF. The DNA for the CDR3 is TGCGCCAGCAGTGAGTCAGCAGGGAACCAGTACTTC.